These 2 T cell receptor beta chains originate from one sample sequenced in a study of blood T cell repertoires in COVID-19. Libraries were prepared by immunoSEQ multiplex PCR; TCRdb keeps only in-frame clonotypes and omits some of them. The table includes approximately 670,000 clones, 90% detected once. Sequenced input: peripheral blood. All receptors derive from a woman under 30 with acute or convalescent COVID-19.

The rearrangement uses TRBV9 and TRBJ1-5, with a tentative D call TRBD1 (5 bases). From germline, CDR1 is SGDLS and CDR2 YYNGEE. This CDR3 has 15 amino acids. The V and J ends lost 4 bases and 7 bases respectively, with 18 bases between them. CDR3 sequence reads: CASSRSDTFEQPQHF. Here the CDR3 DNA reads TGTGCCAGCAGCAGATCGGACACCTTCGAGCAGCCCCAGCATTTT. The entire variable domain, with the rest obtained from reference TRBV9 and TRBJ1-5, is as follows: DSGVTQTPKHLITATGQRVTLRCSPRSGDLSVYWYQQSLDQGLQFLIQYYNGEERAKGNILERFSAQQFPDLHSELNLSSLELGDSALYFCASSRSDTFEQPQHFGDGTRLSIL.

The CDR3 nucleotides are TGTGCCAGCACCGCAGGGCGAAAAGGCTACACCTTC. The encoded protein is CASTAGRKGYTF. The chain couples TRBV6-5 to TRBJ1-2, with D possibly TRBD1 on 5 matching bases. V lost 7 bases, J lost 8 bases, and 14 bases lay in between. The CDR3 contains 12 residues. Germline-derived CDR1 and CDR2 are MNHEY and SVGAGI.